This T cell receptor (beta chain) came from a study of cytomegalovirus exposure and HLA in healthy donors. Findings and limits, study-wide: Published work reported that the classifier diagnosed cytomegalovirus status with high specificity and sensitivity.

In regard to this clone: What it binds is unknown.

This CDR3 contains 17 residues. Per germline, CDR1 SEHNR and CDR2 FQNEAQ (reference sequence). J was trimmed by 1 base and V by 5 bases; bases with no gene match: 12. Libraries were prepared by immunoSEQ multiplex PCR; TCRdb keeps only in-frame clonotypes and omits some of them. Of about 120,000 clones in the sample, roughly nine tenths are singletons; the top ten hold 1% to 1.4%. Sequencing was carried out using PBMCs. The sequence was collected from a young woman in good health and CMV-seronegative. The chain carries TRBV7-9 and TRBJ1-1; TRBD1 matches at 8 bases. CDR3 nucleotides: TGTGCCAGCAGCGACGGAGGGACAGGAATGAAGAACACTGAAGCTTTCTTT. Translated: CASSDGGTGMKNTEAFF.